The 27 T cell receptor beta chains below come from one sample, sequenced in a study of CD8+CD57+ T cells in acquired aplastic anemia. Profiling of TCR beta VDJ combinations and CDR3 sequences used genomic DNA as template. TCRdb re-analysed the reads in MiXCR, keeping a single row per CDR3 protein. The sample includes 150,000 to 200,000 distinct CDR3 sequences, roughly 45% of them seen just once. The sample consisted of sorted CD4+, CD8+, or CD8+CD57+ T cells (not recorded which) from PBMCs. The receptors were gathered from a human donor in good health.

The CDR3, as DNA: TGTGCCAGCAGCCAAGAGGTGGCGGGCAGGATCAATGAGCAGTTCTTC. It encodes CASSQEVAGRINEQFF. The chain joins TRBV4-2 to TRBJ2-1, with a weak D call TRBD2 (5 bases). The CDR3 spans 16 residues. CDR1 and CDR2 from the germline V gene are LGHNA and YNFKEQ. V was pared by 0 bases and J by 6 bases, with 15 bases between.

The rearrangement links TRBV10-3 to TRBJ2-3, with 8 bases fitting TRBD1. The CDR3 has 16 amino acids. The ends lost 6 bases at V and 0 bases at J; junction bases unmatched: 8. Germline lookup yields CDR1 ENHRY and CDR2 SYGVKD. CDR3 protein: CAISQGTGDSTDTQYF. The CDR3 nucleotides are TGTGCCATCAGCCAGGGGACAGGAGACAGCACAGATACGCAGTATTTT.

This clonotype was picked up many times. Sequence at one end of the junction differs from germline and may be a read error. The chain is built from TRBV6-1 and TRBJ1-2; D remains unclear. There are 11 residues in the CDR3. Per the germline V gene, CDR1 is MNHNS and CDR2 is SASEGT. The CDR3 region has the DNA TGTGCCAGCAGCAATTTAGAAAGGGCCTTCTTC. Translating it yields CASSNLERAFF.

J is TRBJ2-1 and V is TRBV7-7; 7 nucleotides align to TRBD2. The CDR3 is made up of 13 amino acids. With 4 bases clipped from V and 7 bases from J, the junction kept 4 bases outside the gene matches. Germline V lookup: CDR1 SSHAT, CDR2 FNYEAQ (reference sequence). In nucleotides, the CDR3 is TGTGCCAGCAGCTCCGGACTAGTTAATGAGCAGTTCTTC. Translating it yields CASSSGLVNEQFF.

In its sample, this clonotype was seen many times. The chain joins TRBV7-3 to TRBJ1-2; D remains unclear. The ends were cut back, 8 bases at V and 0 bases at J, with 13 bases in the middle. Germline V gene sequence: CDR1 SGHTA, CDR2 FQGTGA. CDR3 length: 14 residues. CDR3 DNA sequence: TGTGCCAGCGGTGGCGCGGGGACTAACTATGGCTACACCTTC. Encoded protein: CASGGAGTNYGYTF.

In this sample, this clonotype turned up many times. CDR3 bases: TGCAGTGCTAGGCCGGAACGGTGGGGGGATAACAATGAGCAGTTCTTC. Its protein is CSARPERWGDNNEQFF. The chain combines TRBV20-1 with TRBJ2-1; tentatively, D is TRBD2 (6 bases). The V end lost 3 bases, the J end lost 5 bases, and 20 bases lay between the germline ends. Germline loops: CDR1 DFQATT, CDR2 SNEGSKA (reference sequence). The CDR3 is made up of 16 amino acids.

This clonotype was counted ten times or more. V usage is TRBV7-9 and J usage is TRBJ2-1; 14 nucleotides line up with TRBD2. This CDR3 is 18 amino acids long. The V and J ends lost 4 bases and 7 bases, in that order; junction bases with no gene match: 12. Germline values: CDR1 SEHNR, CDR2 FQNEAQ (reference sequence). CDR3 amino acids: CASSSSAGLAGVSNEQFF. The CDR3 DNA sequence: TGTGCCAGCAGCTCCTCTGCGGGACTAGCGGGAGTTTCGAATGAGCAGTTCTTC.

There are many counts of this clonotype. The chain uses TRBV24-1 and TRBJ1-1; 8 nucleotides match TRBD1. The trim removed 3 bases at V and 11 bases at J, leaving 4 bases unmatched. Germline V gene sequence: CDR1 KGHDR, CDR2 SFDVKD. This CDR3 spans 12 amino acids. The CDR3 reads CATSDRTGRAFF. The CDR3 DNA reads TGTGCCACCAGTGATAGGACAGGGCGGGCTTTCTTT.

This chain joins TRBV6-4 and TRBJ2-7, with unresolved D. In germline, CDR1 is MRHNA, CDR2 SNTAGT. V lost 3 bases, J lost 3 bases, and 9 bases lay in between. This CDR3 is built from 13 residues. In DNA, the CDR3 is TGTGCCAGCAGTGAACGATGGATCTACGAGCAGTACTTC. It is translated as CASSERWIYEQYF.

The V gene is TRBV10-3, the J gene TRBJ2-1, with D possibly TRBD2 on 6 matching bases. V was clipped by 10 bases and J by 2 bases, with 15 bases between them. Germline lookup yields CDR1 ENHRY and CDR2 SYGVKD. The CDR3 loop spans 14 amino acids. The CDR3 is CATGEAVAYNEQFF. The DNA of the CDR3 is TGTGCCACTGGGGAGGCGGTAGCCTACAATGAGCAGTTCTTC.

The J gene is TRBJ2-5, the V gene TRBV19; 7 bases map to TRBD2. J gave up 5 bases and V 3 bases, and 3 bases lay outside the gene matches. Looked up from germline, CDR1 is LNHDA and CDR2 is SQIVND (reference sequence). The CDR3 spans 13 residues. CDR3 protein: CASSMRERETQYF. The CDR3 bases are TGTGCCAGTAGTATGCGGGAGCGGGAGACCCAGTACTTC.

The sample holds many counts of this clonotype. V usage is TRBV7-2 and J usage is TRBJ1-3; 7 positions agree with TRBD1. The CDR3 consists of 14 residues. The germline V gene encodes CDR1 SGHTA and CDR2 FQGNSA. With 4 bases clipped from V and 2 bases from J, the junction kept 2 bases outside the gene matches. The chain's CDR3 is CASSSGQAGNTIYF. The CDR3 coding sequence is TGTGCCAGCAGCTCTGGACAGGCTGGAAACACCATATATTTT.

This clonotype turned up a few times. The chain uses TRBV28 and TRBJ2-7; D is tentatively TRBD1 or TRBD2 (6 bases each). The CDR3 spans 14 residues. CDR1 and CDR2 (germline): MDHEN, SYDVKM. The V end lost 7 bases, the J end lost 3 bases, and 16 bases lay between the germline ends. CDR3 bases: TGTGCCAGCACTCTAGGAGGGGGGATCTACGAGCAGTACTTC. Translation: CASTLGGGIYEQYF. The full variable domain, completed using reference TRBV28 and TRBJ2-7, is DVKVTQSSRYLVKRTGEKVFLECVQDMDHENMFWYRQDPGLGLRLIYFSYDVKMKEKGDIPEGYSVSREKKERFSLILESASTNQTSMYLCASTLGGGIYEQYFGPGTRLTVT.

This clonotype was seen repeatedly, ten times or more. The rearrangement joins TRBV2 to TRBJ1-1; 7 bases are shared with TRBD1. Germline-derived CDR1 and CDR2 are SNHLY and FYNNEI. Trimming cost V 7 bases and J 1 base; bases outside gene matches: 3. This CDR3 is 13 amino acids long. The CDR3 coding sequence is TGTGCCAGCACCACAGGGGAGAACACTGAAGCTTTCTTT. As protein: CASTTGENTEAFF. The whole variable domain, filled in from reference TRBV2 and TRBJ1-1, reads EPEVTQTPSHQVTQMGQEVILRCVPISNHLYFYWYRQILGQKVEFLVSFYNNEISEKSEIFDDQFSVERPDGSNFTLKIRSTKLEDSAMYFCASTTGENTEAFFGQGTRLTVV.

J is TRBJ2-7 and V is TRBV20-1; D is unresolved. Per the germline V gene, CDR1 is DFQATT and CDR2 is SNEGSKA (reference sequence). V lost 3 bases and J lost 2, with 8 bases in between. This CDR3 is built from 12 residues. CDR3 sequence reads: CSARGGTYEQYF. The CDR3 nucleotides are TGCAGTGCTAGGGGCGGAACCTACGAGCAGTACTTC.

This clonotype was seen ten or more times. The chain recombines TRBV20-1 with TRBJ2-5; 8 positions match TRBD1. V shed 4 bases, J shed 5 bases, and the junction held 9 bases outside the gene matches. Germline loops: CDR1 DFQATT, CDR2 SNEGSKA (reference sequence). This CDR3 region has 14 residues. The CDR3 region is CSAKRTGWEETQYF. The CDR3 nucleotides read TGCAGTGCTAAGCGGACAGGGTGGGAGGAGACCCAGTACTTC.

This sequence joins TRBV7-2 and TRBJ2-7; no firm D call. V shed 2 bases and J shed 1 base, with 6 bases lying between them. CDR3 length: 13 residues. Germline V gene lookup returns CDR1 SGHTA and CDR2 FQGNSA. This CDR3 reads CASSLTWSYEQYF. The CDR3 DNA is TGTGCCAGCAGCTTAACCTGGTCCTACGAGCAGTACTTC.

This clonotype has only a few counts. CDR3 sequence (DNA): TGCAGCGTCCTCCTTAGGGCCGGGACAGGGGGCGGAGAGACCCAGTACTTC. Translating it yields CSVLLRAGTGGGETQYF. This chain joins TRBV29-1 and TRBJ2-5, with TRBD1 identical over 12 bases. The V gene's germline CDR1 is SQVTM and CDR2 ANQGSEA. After removal of 6 bases from V and 4 bases from J, the junction contained 15 bases not matched to a gene. There are 17 residues in the CDR3.

The rearrangement links TRBV28 to TRBJ1-2; the match to TRBD1 covers 9 bases. The V segment lost 6 bases and the J segment 1 base; nucleotides outside the gene matches: 3. CDR3 length: 14 amino acids. In germline, CDR1 is MDHEN, CDR2 SYDVKM. The CDR3 nucleotides are TGTGCCAGCAGGGGACAGGGTGATAACTATGGCTACACCTTC. Translation: CASRGQGDNYGYTF.

Only a few counts were recorded for this clonotype. The chain couples TRBV2 to TRBJ2-7, with a tentative D call TRBD2 (6 bases). The germline V gene encodes CDR1 SNHLY and CDR2 FYNNEI. With 1 base removed from V and 6 bases from J, the gap between germline ends came to 13 bases. The CDR3 is 14 residues long. The DNA of the CDR3 is TGTGCCAGCAGTGAAGATGGGAGGAGGGGCGAGCAGTACTTC. It is translated as CASSEDGRRGEQYF.

This clonotype has only a few counts. The chain combines TRBV12-5 with TRBJ2-1; 10 bases are shared with TRBD2. This CDR3 has 15 residues. Germline V CDR1 and CDR2: LGHNT, FRNRAP. V lost 6 bases and J lost 2; bases outside the gene matches: 4. The CDR3 DNA sequence: TGTGCTAGTGGACGGACTAGCGGCACCTACAATGAGCAGTTCTTC. It translates to CASGRTSGTYNEQFF. Full variable domain (outside the CDR3, taken from reference TRBV12-5 and TRBJ2-1): DARVTQTPRHKVTEMGQEVTMRCQPILGHNTVFWYRQTMMQGLELLAYFRNRAPLDDSGMPKDRFSAEMPDATLATLKIQPSEPRDSAVYFCASGRTSGTYNEQFFGPGTRLTVL.

This clonotype was counted many times. The chain employs TRBV7-9 and TRBJ1-2; D is possibly TRBD1 (5 bases). The V gene's germline CDR1 is SEHNR and CDR2 FQNEAQ (reference sequence). V lost 6 bases and J 1 base, leaving 15 bases between the germline ends. The CDR3 sequence is 15 residues long. The chain's CDR3 is CASSSSGGGNYGYTF. The CDR3 nucleotides read TGTGCCAGCAGTAGCTCTGGGGGGGGTAACTATGGCTACACCTTC.

V usage is TRBV9 and J usage is TRBJ2-1, with a weak D call TRBD2 (5 bases). V was shortened by 4 bases and J by 5 bases, with 16 bases between the two germline ends. CDR1 SGDLS and CDR2 YYNGEE come from the germline V gene. There are 15 residues in the CDR3. The chain's CDR3 is CASSPPSGKNNEQFF. In DNA, the CDR3 is TGTGCCAGCAGCCCTCCGAGCGGAAAAAACAATGAGCAGTTCTTC.

The chain combines TRBV10-3 with TRBJ1-6, with TRBD1 as a possible D gene (5 bases). Germline-derived CDR1 and CDR2 are ENHRY and SYGVKD. The ends were cut back, 10 bases at V and 9 bases at J, with 19 bases in the middle. This CDR3 comprises 14 residues. CDR3 protein: CATGETTSPSPLHF. CDR3 DNA: TGTGCCACGGGGGAAACAACCTCTCCTTCACCCCTCCACTTT.

This clonotype was seen many times. The chain couples TRBV5-4 to TRBJ1-2; no clear D. The germline V and J ends were trimmed by 0 bases and 2 bases, with 8 bases remaining between them. The CDR3 length is 14 residues. Germline V gene data show CDR1 as SGHNT and CDR2 as YYREEE (reference sequence). The CDR3 is CASSLGARNYGYTF. In DNA, the CDR3 is TGTGCCAGCAGCTTGGGTGCCAGGAACTATGGCTACACCTTC. Full variable domain (outside the CDR3, taken from reference TRBV5-4 and TRBJ1-2): ETGVTQSPTHLIKTRGQQVTLRCSSQSGHNTVSWYQQALGQGPQFIFQYYREEENGRGNFPPRFSGLQFPNYSSELNVNALELDDSALYLCASSLGARNYGYTFGSGTRLTVV.

Concerning this clonotype: A much larger clone differs by one base, so this may be a read error. The V and J genes are TRBV12-3 or TRBV12-4 and TRBJ2-5, with 8 bases matching TRBD2. With V trimmed by 2 bases and J by 5 bases, 7 bases remained unmatched. CDR3 length: 15 amino acids. Here the CDR3 reads CASSLLGGGPETQYF. The CDR3 bases are TGTGCCAGCAGTTTATTGGGCGGGGGGCCGGAGACCCAGTACTTC.

The table lists this clonotype with a few counts. The CDR3 spells CASSQGLAASSYEQYF. CDR3 coding DNA: TGTGCCAGCAGCCAAGGACTAGCGGCAAGCTCCTACGAGCAGTACTTC. The rearrangement links TRBV4-2 to TRBJ2-7, with 9 bases lining up with TRBD2. This CDR3 has 16 amino acids. The junction had 4 bases not matched to a gene; V was cut back by 1 base and J by 0 bases. Germline V gene data show CDR1 as LGHNA and CDR2 as YNFKEQ.